This T cell receptor (beta chain) appears in the sequencing data of a study of T cell responses to AZD1222 COVID-19 vaccine. Pooled together were second doses at about 4 or about 12 weeks. Measured with immunoSEQ multiplex PCR; TCRdb has only the in-frame clones, and not every one. The sample yields around 99,000 clones, about nine tenths seen once. The sample was peripheral blood, taken 28 days after the second AZD1222 dose. This TCR was sampled from an adult who received the AZD1222 COVID-19 vaccine.

The CDR3 is CASSQGWGALQKETQYF. CDR3 bases: TGTGCCAGCAGCCAGGGGTGGGGGGCGCTCCAAAAAGAGACCCAGTACTTC. The rearrangement links TRBV3-1 (or the pseudogene TRBV3-2) to TRBJ2-5; the D call may be TRBD1 or TRBD2 (6 bases each). The CDR3 spans 17 residues. Germline V lookup: CDR1 LGHDT, CDR2 YNNKEL (reference sequence). Trimming removed 3 bases at V and 3 bases at J, with 20 bases between.